The subject of this entry is one T cell receptor beta chain. These data belong to a study of T cell changes during pregnancy in multiple sclerosis. TCRdb's copy holds only in-frame clones and misses some; the assay was immunoSEQ multiplex PCR. Here the sample spans 84,000 or so clones, 94% being singletons. Trimming cost V 1 base and J 4 bases; bases outside gene matches: 3. Germline CDR1 is LNHDA and CDR2 is SQIVND (reference sequence). This CDR3 has 15 amino acids. This TCR was recovered from a female donor with multiple sclerosis, enrolled in a pregnancy study. V gene TRBV19 combines with J gene TRBJ2-3; 9 bases are shared with TRBD2. Sequencing used peripheral blood, obtained in the third trimester of pregnancy. CDR3 region: CASSIVSSGADTQYF. CDR3 bases: TGTGCCAGTAGTATAGTGTCTAGCGGGGCAGATACGCAGTATTTT.